The entry below gives a single T cell receptor (beta chain) sequence along with its context. Its target antigen remains unknown. No much larger clonotype is one base removed from it; base qualities were not supplied. V is pruned by 4 bases and J by 2 bases, leaving 4 bases of the junction without a gene match. The cysteine opens and the phenylalanine closes a CDR3 of 15 amino acids. The CDR3 DNA has 45 bases and is translated from base 1. CDR1 and CDR2 were assigned from the germline V gene (reference sequence) as LGHDT and YNNKEL. These data originate in a study of blood T cell repertoires in COVID-19 (dated by TCRdb to the early 2020s). Broadly, across the study: Samples covering the acute and convalescent phases of COVID-19 were provided by collaborators in the United States, Italy and Spain. The prospective study material was composed of cDNA or gDNA derived from T cells, B-cell-depleted T cells, or PBMCs. Deeply sampled blood TCRbeta repertoires from subjects exposed to, actively infected with, or recovered from COVID-19 were included in the dataset. The repertoires were released in a freely available public database meant as a resource for research on the immune response to SARS-CoV-2. The samples were drawn from two sources: the first 160 participants of the ongoing ImmuneRACE study, and 1,000 to 1,500 subjects contributed by 6 global collaborators. The sample metadata nearly always contained a de-identified subject ID, COVID-19 status, age in years and sex. Where HLA class I and class II types were available, the types were taken from metadata supplied by the sample provider, not from assay-based typing. Here is what the overall study found, with its caveats: How much clinical and demographic metadata was included differed by source and by participant, and the metadata was provided uncurated.

Whole blood was collected in K2EDTA tubes by collaborating institutions according to the institutions' own protocols. Collaborator samples were shipped for TCRbeta analysis as frozen whole blood, isolated PBMCs, or DNA extracted from either sample type. TCRbeta CDR3 regions were amplified from genomic DNA by means of the immunoSEQ Assay, a bias-controlled multiplex PCR. Concerning the study's data processing: The number of nucleated cells in each sample was estimated from the amplification of reference gene primers within the assay. To quantify the absolute abundance of each unique TCRbeta CDR3 rearrangement, sequence reads were collapsed and filtered. For each sample, productive Simpson clonality was calculated as the square root of Simpson's diversity index over productive rearrangements. TCRdb mirrors the immuneACCESS table, restricted to in-frame sequences. Some clones are absent from its copies; in checked studies, under half trace to an unresolved V gene, and the reason for the others is unknown. The V and J calls and clone size are taken from that table; D and trimming were inferred from the DNA. The sample table lists 35,000 to 50,000 clones, 90% of them with a count of one. The biggest ten clones account for around 3% of the sample.

The TCR sequence derives from a man aged 50-59 years with active COVID-19. The chain is assembled from TRBV3-1 (or the pseudogene TRBV3-2) and TRBJ2-5; TRBD2 lines up with 10 middle nucleotides. The sequencing input was peripheral blood. CDR3 sequence: CASSLRTSGQETQYF. The nucleotides read TGTGCCAGCAGCCTCCGGACTAGCGGTCAAGAGACCCAGTACTTC.